This T cell receptor beta chain appears in the sequencing data of a study of blood T cell repertoires in COVID-19. The germline V gene encodes CDR1 SGHDT and CDR2 YYEEEE. V dropped 2 bases and J dropped 4; count of bases not matched to a gene: 6. The CDR3 has 16 residues. The method was immunoSEQ multiplex PCR; TCRdb's version includes in-frame clones alone and lacks a portion of them. The sample shows about 61,000 clones, about 85% of them seen only once. The sequence came from a man between 65 and 85 years old with acute or convalescent COVID-19. The chain couples TRBV5-6 to TRBJ2-2; 9 nucleotides match TRBD1. The specimen was peripheral blood. The CDR3 loop reads CASSLNRGRITGELFF. CDR3 coding DNA: TGTGCCAGCAGCTTAAACAGGGGGCGCATCACCGGGGAGCTGTTTTTT.